Listed below are T cell receptor beta chains from one sample, sequenced in a study of blood T cell repertoires in COVID-19. The assay was immunoSEQ multiplex PCR, and TCRdb's table has in-frame clones only and misses some. The sample has roughly 250,000 clones; approximately 85% are singletons. The sample taken for sequencing was peripheral blood. These receptors came from a human donor with COVID-19, enrolled during active disease. The donor label of this sample is uncertain. Both conserved end residues are part of each CDR3. D genes are given only for firm matches. Clone size, where shown, is once, few, many, or a class for clones that have expanded.

>TRBD2|TRBJ2-7|few|TRBV5-4
CASSSSRTSGSEQYF
TGTGCCAGCAGCTCTTCAAGGACTAGCGGGAGCGAGCAGTACTTC
>TRBD1|TRBJ1-5|.|TRBV5-6
CASSLGGTGGNQPQHF
TGTGCCAGCAGCTTGGGAGGGACAGGGGGGAATCAGCCCCAGCATTTT
>.|TRBJ2-7|.|TRBV28
CASSLYDRKIYEQYF
TGTGCCAGCAGTCTGTACGACAGAAAGATCTACGAGCAGTACTTC
>.|TRBJ2-3|.|TRBV19
CASSMPTISSTDTQYF
TGTGCCAGTAGTATGCCCACAATTTCTAGCACAGATACGCAGTATTTT
>.|TRBJ2-1|.|TRBV2
CASRAFAGGYNEQFF
TGTGCCAGCAGAGCCTTCGCGGGCGGCTACAATGAGCAGTTCTTC
>TRBD1|TRBJ1-5|.|TRBV28
CASSFADRAVQPQHF
TGTGCCAGCAGTTTCGCAGACAGGGCGGTTCAGCCCCAGCATTTT
>TRBD2|TRBJ2-3|once|TRBV7-2
CASSRGLAGPTDTQYF
TGTGCCAGCAGCCGGGGACTAGCGGGACCTACGGATACGCAGTATTTT
>.|TRBJ1-5|once|TRBV19
CASSAQHNQPQHF
TGTGCCAGTAGTGCACAGCACAATCAGCCCCAGCATTTT
>.|TRBJ1-5|.|TRBV10-3
CAIGRDSNQPQHF
TGTGCCATCGGGAGGGACAGCAATCAGCCCCAGCATTTT
>.|TRBJ2-1|.|TRBV5-4
CASSSGLRGLSYNEQFF
TGTGCCAGCAGCTCGGGACTGCGAGGCTTGTCCTACAATGAGCAGTTCTTC
>TRBD2|TRBJ2-1|.|TRBV29-1
CSGVAGEISNEQFF
TGCAGCGGGGTAGCGGGAGAGATCTCCAATGAGCAGTTCTTC
>.|TRBJ2-7|.|TRBV28
CASRKTYEQYF
TGTGCCAGCAGGAAAACTTACGAGCAGTACTTC
>.|TRBJ1-3|.|TRBV9
CASSVAPRGGGGNTIYF
TGTGCCAGCAGCGTAGCCCCACGAGGCGGGGGTGGAAACACCATATATTTT
>.|TRBJ2-7|.|TRBV5-1
CASSLGDTIYEQYF
TGCGCCAGCAGCTTGGGGGACACGATCTACGAGCAGTACTTC
>.|TRBJ1-3|.|TRBV7-3
CASSLTGSGNTIYF
TGTGCCAGCAGTCTTACAGGGTCTGGAAACACCATATATTTT
>.|TRBJ1-1|.|TRBV9
CASSPRQENTEAFF
TGTGCCAGCAGCCCCCGCCAGGAGAACACTGAAGCTTTCTTT
>.|TRBJ1-1|.|TRBV7-2
CASRGWTENTEAFF
TGTGCCAGCAGAGGATGGACAGAGAACACTGAAGCTTTCTTT
>.|TRBJ1-2|.|TRBV5-1
CASSEDSTYGYTF
TGCGCCAGCTCTGAGGACAGTACATATGGCTACACCTTC
>TRBD2|TRBJ2-7|.|TRBV7-2
CASSLPGLGPYEQYF
TGTGCCAGCAGCCTGCCGGGACTAGGGCCCTACGAGCAGTACTTC
>TRBD1|TRBJ1-1|once|TRBV10-3
CAISGGGAYTEAFF
TGTGCCATCAGTGGAGGGGGCGCCTACACTGAAGCTTTCTTT
>.|TRBJ2-7|.|TRBV3-1/TRBV3-2
CASSQGGSDYEQYF
TGTGCCAGCAGCCAGGGTGGTAGCGACTACGAGCAGTACTTC
>TRBD2|TRBJ2-5|.|TRBV7-7
CASSARTSRQETQYF
TGTGCTAGCAGCGCGCGGACTAGCCGGCAAGAGACCCAGTACTTC
>TRBD2|TRBJ2-7|.|TRBV11-2
CASSLSLAGSYEQYF
TGTGCCAGCAGCTTATCCTTAGCGGGCAGCTACGAGCAGTACTTC
>TRBD1|TRBJ1-1|.|TRBV27
CASSLRGQGSEAFF
TGTGCCAGCAGTTTAAGGGGACAGGGGTCTGAAGCTTTCTTT
>TRBD1|TRBJ2-7|.|TRBV27
CASSPFTSGQGNLYEQYF
TGTGCCAGCAGCCCCTTTACCTCCGGACAGGGGAACCTCTACGAGCAGTACTTC
>TRBD2|TRBJ2-7|.|TRBV9
CASSARDYSYEQYF
TGTGCCAGCAGCGCTCGGGACTACTCCTACGAGCAGTACTTC
>.|TRBJ2-7|.|TRBV5-1
CASSERSGVSREQYF
TGCGCCAGCAGTGAAAGGTCAGGGGTATCTCGCGAGCAGTACTTC
>.|TRBJ1-2|.|TRBV6-5
CASRDLDGYTF
TGTGCCAGCAGGGACTTGGATGGCTACACCTTC
>.|TRBJ2-7|.|TRBV7-9
CASSLAGDAYEQYF
TGTGCCAGCAGCTTAGCGGGAGATGCCTACGAGCAGTACTTC
>.|TRBJ1-1|few|TRBV19
CASSIKSVSSNTEAFF
TGTGCCAGTAGTATTAAATCGGTGTCGTCGAACACTGAAGCTTTCTTT
>TRBD2|TRBJ2-1|.|TRBV4-1
CASSPSGTSGRQPDNEQFF
TGCGCCAGCAGCCCCTCGGGGACTAGCGGGAGGCAGCCTGACAATGAGCAGTTCTTC
>.|TRBJ1-2|.|TRBV30
CAWSVVAGYTF
TGTGCCTGGAGTGTCGTGGCCGGCTACACCTTC
>TRBD1|TRBJ2-1|few|TRBV24-1
CATSDHRDSSYNEQFF
TGTGCCACCAGTGATCACCGGGACAGCTCCTACAATGAGCAGTTCTTC
>TRBD2|TRBJ2-7|.|TRBV7-9
CASSSGTSGFYEQYF
TGTGCCAGCAGCTCCGGGACTAGCGGGTTCTACGAGCAGTACTTC
>TRBD2|TRBJ2-2|.|TRBV9
CASSVAGGTSGELFF
TGTGCCAGCAGCGTAGCCGGTGGGACTAGCGGGGAGCTGTTTTTT
>.|TRBJ2-4|.|TRBV5-1
CASSSGVENIQYF
TGCGCCAGCAGCTCGGGAGTAGAAAACATTCAGTACTTC
>.|TRBJ2-6|once|TRBV3-1/TRBV3-2
CASSHGGGPSGANVLTF
TGTGCCAGCAGCCATGGGGGGGGCCCCTCTGGGGCCAACGTCCTGACTTTC
>TRBD1|TRBJ2-3|.|TRBV28
CASSSRMVRRQGFGDTQYF
TGTGCCAGCAGTTCTCGAATGGTCCGGAGACAGGGTTTCGGAGATACGCAGTATTTT
>.|TRBJ2-1|.|TRBV5-1
CASSLDGYEQFF
TGCGCCAGCAGCTTGGACGGGTACGAGCAGTTCTTC
>.|TRBJ1-4|.|TRBV19
CASSNQGSNEKLFF
TGTGCCAGTAGTAACCAGGGGTCTAATGAAAAACTGTTTTTT
>.|TRBJ2-1|.|TRBV21-1
CASSTRGSGTPSYNEQFF
TGTGCCAGCAGCACCCGTGGTAGCGGGACGCCCTCCTACAATGAGCAGTTCTTC
>TRBD1|TRBJ1-2|once|TRBV5-1
CASSPDRAPRDGYTF
TGCGCCAGCAGTCCAGACAGGGCCCCTAGGGATGGCTACACCTTC
>.|TRBJ1-3|.|TRBV7-9
CASSLVGGPLGNTIYF
TGTGCCAGCAGCTTAGTAGGGGGACCTCTTGGAAACACCATATATTTT
>.|TRBJ1-2|.|TRBV9
CASSVAGGSYGYTF
TGTGCCAGCAGCGTAGCAGGAGGGAGCTATGGCTACACCTTC
>.|TRBJ1-5|.|TRBV6-1
CASSEGRWGNQPQHF
TGTGCCAGCAGTGAGGGGCGCTGGGGAAATCAGCCCCAGCATTTT
>.|TRBJ1-6|.|TRBV4-3
CASSQVNNNSPLHF
TGCGCCAGCAGCCAAGTAAACAATAATTCACCCCTCCACTTT
>.|TRBJ1-2|.|TRBV27
CASSPSGAGFVYTF
TGTGCCAGCAGCCCTTCTGGGGCAGGGTTTGTCTACACCTTC
>TRBD1|TRBJ1-6|.|TRBV7-3
CASSSRDRVDSPLHF
TGTGCCAGCAGCAGCCGGGACAGGGTGGATTCACCCCTCCACTTT
>TRBD1|TRBJ1-4|.|TRBV4-2
CASSHRQGPTNEKLFF
TGTGCCAGCAGCCATAGACAGGGCCCAACTAATGAAAAACTGTTTTTT
>TRBD1|TRBJ2-7|.|TRBV5-1
CASSPAGQAYEQYF
TGCGCCAGCAGCCCGGCGGGACAGGCCTACGAGCAGTACTTC
>.|TRBJ2-3|.|TRBV5-6
CASSSLANTDTQYF
TGTGCCAGCAGTTCTCTAGCGAACACAGATACGCAGTATTTT
>TRBD2|TRBJ2-3|.|TRBV9
CASSPASGSQYF
TGTGCCAGCAGCCCAGCTAGCGGGTCGCAGTATTTT
>TRBD1|TRBJ1-2|.|TRBV10-3
CAIRPDRGGYYGYTF
TGTGCCATCAGGCCTGACAGGGGCGGGTACTATGGCTACACCTTC
>.|TRBJ1-5|.|TRBV2
CASSEILPNQPQHF
TGTGCCAGCAGTGAAATTCTACCCAATCAGCCCCAGCATTTT
>TRBD1|TRBJ1-1|.|TRBV2
CASSRTGGMNTEAFF
TGTGCCAGCAGCCGGACAGGGGGGATGAACACTGAAGCTTTCTTT